This T cell receptor beta chain was found in a study of cytomegalovirus exposure and HLA in healthy donors. Donors sampled were nominally healthy, though unrecorded immune exposures were likely. A remark on this clone: Its target is not known.

The CDR3 length is 16 residues. Germline CDR1 MDHEN, CDR2 SYDVKM. V gave up 5 bases and J gave up 1 base; unmatched junction bases: 5. The PCR had 60 Vbeta and 13 Jbeta primers. Here immunoSEQ multiplex PCR was the method, and the copy in TCRdb shows in-frame clones only, minus some. The top ten clones hold about 1.7% of a sample with approximately 180,000 clones, roughly 85% of them seen once. Study-wide points: The authors listed 150 to 200 TCR beta chains as cytomegalovirus-associated. Donor immune exposure was known only as CMV serostatus.

V is TRBV28 and J is TRBJ2-2; 9 bases match TRBD2. The sequenced material came from PBMCs. This TCR came from a woman younger than 30 in good health and CMV-seronegative. CDR3 nucleotide sequence: TGTGCCAGCAGTACTCTAGCGGGGTGGAACACCGGGGAGCTGTTTTTT. Translated, it gives CASSTLAGWNTGELFF.